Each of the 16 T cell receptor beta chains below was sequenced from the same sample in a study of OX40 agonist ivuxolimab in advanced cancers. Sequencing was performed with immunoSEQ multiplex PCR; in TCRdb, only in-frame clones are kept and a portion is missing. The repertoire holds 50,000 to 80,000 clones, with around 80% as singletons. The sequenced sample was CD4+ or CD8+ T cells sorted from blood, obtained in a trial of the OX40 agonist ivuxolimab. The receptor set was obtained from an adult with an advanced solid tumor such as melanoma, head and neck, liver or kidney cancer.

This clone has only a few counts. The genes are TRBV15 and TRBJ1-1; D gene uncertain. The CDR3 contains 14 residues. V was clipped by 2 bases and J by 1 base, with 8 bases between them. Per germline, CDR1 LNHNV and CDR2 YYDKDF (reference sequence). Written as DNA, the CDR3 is TGTGCCACCAGCAGATCCCTTTGGAACACTGAAGCTTTCTTT. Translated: CATSRSLWNTEAFF.

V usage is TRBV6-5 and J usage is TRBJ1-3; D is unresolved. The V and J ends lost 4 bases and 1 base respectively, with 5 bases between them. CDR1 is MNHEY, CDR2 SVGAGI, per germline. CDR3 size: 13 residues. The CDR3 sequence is CASSFQSGNTIYF. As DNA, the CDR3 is TGTGCCAGCAGTTTTCAGTCTGGAAACACCATATATTTT.

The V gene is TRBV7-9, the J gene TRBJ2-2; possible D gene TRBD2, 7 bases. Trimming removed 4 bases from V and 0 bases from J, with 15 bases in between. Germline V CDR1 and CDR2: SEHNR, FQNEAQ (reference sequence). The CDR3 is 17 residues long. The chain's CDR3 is CASSSRGGNPNTGELFF. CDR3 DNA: TGTGCCAGCAGCTCGAGGGGGGGCAACCCGAACACCGGGGAGCTGTTTTTT.

In nucleotides, the CDR3 is TGTGCCACCAGATCGCCGGCCCAGAGCACAGATACGCAGTATTTT. The encoded protein is CATRSPAQSTDTQYF. This chain joins TRBV15 and TRBJ2-3; D unresolved. Per the germline V gene, CDR1 is LNHNV and CDR2 is YYDKDF (reference sequence). The V end lost 6 bases, the J end lost 0 bases, and 13 bases lay between the germline ends. The CDR3 spans 15 residues.

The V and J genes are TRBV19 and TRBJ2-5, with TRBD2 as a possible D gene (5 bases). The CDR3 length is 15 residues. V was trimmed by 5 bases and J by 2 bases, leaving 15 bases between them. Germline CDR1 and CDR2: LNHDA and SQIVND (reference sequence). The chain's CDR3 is CASSSQADLQETQYF. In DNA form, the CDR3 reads TGTGCCAGTAGTTCCCAAGCGGATTTACAAGAGACCCAGTACTTC.

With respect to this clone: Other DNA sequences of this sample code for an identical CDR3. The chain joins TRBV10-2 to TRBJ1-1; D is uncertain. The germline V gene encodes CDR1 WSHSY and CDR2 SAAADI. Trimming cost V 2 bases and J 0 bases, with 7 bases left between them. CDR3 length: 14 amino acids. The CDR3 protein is CASSETGLNTEAFF. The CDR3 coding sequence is TGCGCCAGCAGTGAGACGGGGTTGAACACTGAAGCTTTCTTT.

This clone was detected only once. For the CDR3, the DNA is TGTGCCAGCAGCTTAAGAGCGGGAGAGGGGTACGAGCAGTACTTC. Its translation: CASSLRAGEGYEQYF. This chain joins TRBV7-3 and TRBJ2-7; 8 nucleotides match TRBD2. CDR1 SGHTA and CDR2 FQGTGA come from the germline V gene. The CDR3 has 15 residues. Losses at the gene ends were 1 base for V and 4 bases for J; bases not matched to a gene: 6.

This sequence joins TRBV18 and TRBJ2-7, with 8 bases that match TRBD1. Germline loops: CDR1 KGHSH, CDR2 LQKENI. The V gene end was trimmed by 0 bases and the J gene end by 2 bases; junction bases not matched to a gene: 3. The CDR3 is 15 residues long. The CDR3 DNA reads TGTGCCAGCTCACCACCCGGGACAGGCGCCTACGAGCAGTACTTC. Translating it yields CASSPPGTGAYEQYF.

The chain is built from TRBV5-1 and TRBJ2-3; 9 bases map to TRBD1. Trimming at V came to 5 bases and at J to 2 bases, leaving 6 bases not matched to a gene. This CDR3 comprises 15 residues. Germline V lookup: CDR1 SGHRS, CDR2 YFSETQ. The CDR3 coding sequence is TGCGCCAGCAGAACAGGGACAGGGAACACAGATACGCAGTATTTT. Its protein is CASRTGTGNTDTQYF.

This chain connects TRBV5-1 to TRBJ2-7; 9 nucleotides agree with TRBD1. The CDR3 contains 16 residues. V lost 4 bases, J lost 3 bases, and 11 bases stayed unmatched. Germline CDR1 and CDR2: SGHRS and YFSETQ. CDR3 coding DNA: TGCGCCAGCAGCGCAGGACAGGGGTATTCCCACTACGAGCAGTACTTC. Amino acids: CASSAGQGYSHYEQYF.

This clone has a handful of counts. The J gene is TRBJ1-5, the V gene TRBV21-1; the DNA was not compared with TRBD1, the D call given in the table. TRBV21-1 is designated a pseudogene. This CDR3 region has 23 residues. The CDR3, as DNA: TGTGCCAGCAGCAAAGCGCTTCGAATCCGGGACAGGGGGCGCGAGGAGAGCAATCAGCCCCAGCATTTT. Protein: CASSKALRIRDRGREESNQPQHF.

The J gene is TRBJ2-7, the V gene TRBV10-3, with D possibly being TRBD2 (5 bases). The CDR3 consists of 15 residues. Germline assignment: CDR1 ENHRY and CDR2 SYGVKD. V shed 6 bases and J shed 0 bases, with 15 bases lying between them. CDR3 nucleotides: TGTGCCATCAGGACGATCGGGATTAGCTCCTACGAGCAGTACTTC. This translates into CAIRTIGISSYEQYF.

CDR3 in amino acids: CASSYKANAEAFF. The DNA for the CDR3 is TGTGCCAGCAGTTATAAGGCAAACGCTGAAGCTTTCTTT. The gene calls are TRBV6-6 and TRBJ1-1; D gene unclear. Trimming shortened V by 3 bases and J by 6 bases, and 11 bases separated the two germline ends. The CDR3 spans 13 residues. From germline, CDR1 is MNHNY and CDR2 SVGAGI (reference sequence).

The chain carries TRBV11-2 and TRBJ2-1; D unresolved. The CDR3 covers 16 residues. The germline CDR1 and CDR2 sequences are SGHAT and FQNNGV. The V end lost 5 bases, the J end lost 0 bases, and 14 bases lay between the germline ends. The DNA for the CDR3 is TGTGCCAGCAGCCACGAGACCTTCAGCTCCTACAATGAGCAGTTCTTC. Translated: CASSHETFSSYNEQFF.

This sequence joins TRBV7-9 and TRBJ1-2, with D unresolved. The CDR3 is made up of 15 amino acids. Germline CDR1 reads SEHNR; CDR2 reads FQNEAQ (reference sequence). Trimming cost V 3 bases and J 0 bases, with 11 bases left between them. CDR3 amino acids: CASSFAQPANYGYTF. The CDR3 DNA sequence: TGTGCCAGCAGCTTTGCACAGCCAGCTAACTATGGCTACACCTTC.

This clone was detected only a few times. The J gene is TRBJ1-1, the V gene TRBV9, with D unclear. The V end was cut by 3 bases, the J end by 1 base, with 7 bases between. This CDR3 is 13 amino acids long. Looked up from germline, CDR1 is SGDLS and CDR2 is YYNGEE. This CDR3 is CASSGEWNTEAFF. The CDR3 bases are TGTGCCAGCAGCGGGGAGTGGAACACTGAAGCTTTCTTT. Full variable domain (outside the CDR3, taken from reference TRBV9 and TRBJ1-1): DSGVTQTPKHLITATGQRVTLRCSPRSGDLSVYWYQQSLDQGLQFLIQYYNGEERAKGNILERFSAQQFPDLHSELNLSSLELGDSALYFCASSGEWNTEAFFGQGTRLTVV.